This record covers a single T cell receptor beta chain. Losses at the gene ends were 3 bases for V and 0 bases for J; bases not matched to a gene: 6. CDR1 is SGHRS, CDR2 YFSETQ, per germline. The length of the CDR3 is 16 residues. Prior to thyroid surgery, none of the patients had received any treatment. The data are from a study of metastatic and nonmetastatic thyroid tumors. TCRdb re-analyzed the PCR reads through MiXCR. The table has several thousand clones, 30% to 40% seen once. The specimen was adjacent normal tissue. V usage is TRBV5-1 and J usage is TRBJ2-4; 7 bases match TRBD1. This TCR was recovered from a male donor with papillary thyroid cancer or a benign thyroid nodule (not recorded which). Some clones in this sample may be carry-over from other donors' samples. The CDR3 reads CASSYGTALAKNIQYF. The CDR3 bases are TGCGCCAGCAGCTATGGGACAGCTCTAGCCAAAAACATTCAGTACTTC.